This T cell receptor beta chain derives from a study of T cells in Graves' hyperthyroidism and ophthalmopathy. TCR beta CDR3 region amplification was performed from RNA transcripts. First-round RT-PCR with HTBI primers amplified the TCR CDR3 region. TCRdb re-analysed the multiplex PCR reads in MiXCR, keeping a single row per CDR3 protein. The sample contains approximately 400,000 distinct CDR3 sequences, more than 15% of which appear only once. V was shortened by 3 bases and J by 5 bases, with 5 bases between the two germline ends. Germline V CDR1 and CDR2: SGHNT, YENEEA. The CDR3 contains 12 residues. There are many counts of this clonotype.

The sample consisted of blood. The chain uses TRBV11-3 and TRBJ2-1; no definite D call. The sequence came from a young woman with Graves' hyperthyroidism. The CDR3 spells CASSLTDNEQFF. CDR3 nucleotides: TGTGCCAGCAGCTTGACTGACAATGAGCAGTTCTTC.